The clone carrying this T cell receptor beta chain was counted many times. Its target is unknown. RNA transcripts provided the template for amplifying TCR beta CDR3 regions. RT-PCR in the first round used HTBI primers; a second-round multiplex PCR followed. TCRdb processed the multiplex PCR reads anew with MiXCR; each CDR3 protein has one entry. The sample consists of roughly 300,000 distinct CDR3 sequences, roughly 15% of them appearing once. This CDR3 is built from 14 residues. The junction had 7 bases not matched to a gene; V was cut back by 5 bases and J by 5 bases. CDR1 MNHEY and CDR2 SVGEGT come from the germline V gene. The sample belongs to a study of Graves' ophthalmopathy and Graves' hyperthyroidism. Findings of the study overall: Clonotypes were expanded in thyroid at above 0.001 frequency, and most also appeared in blood. Progression of ophthalmopathy was predicted by the model with approximately 71% sensitivity and just over 72% specificity.

Exclusion applied to patients with other autoimmune diseases, uncontrolled infections, pregnancy or lactation. The sequencing sample was made of peripheral blood. The chain joins TRBV6-2 or TRBV6-3 to TRBJ2-5; 8 bases agree with TRBD1. This TCR was recovered from an adult man with Graves' ophthalmopathy. CDR3 coding DNA: TGTGCCAGCAGTACCAGGGGGCTCGATGAGACCCAGTACTTC. Translation: CASSTRGLDETQYF.